These 9 T cell receptor beta chains were all obtained from the same sample, sequenced in a study of T cell repertoires in cytomegalovirus infection. TCRdb independently ran MiXCR on the reads; one entry per CDR3 protein. Here the sample spans over 200,000 distinct CDR3 sequences, around 15% being singletons. The sample taken for sequencing was PBMCs. These receptors all stem from a human donor in good health (CMV status not recorded). Some clones in this sample may be carry-over from other donors' samples.

Ten or more counts support this clonotype. This chain uses TRBV11-3 with TRBJ2-5; D might be TRBD1 (5 bases). V lost 5 bases to trimming and J lost 2 bases, with 12 bases between them. The CDR3 extends over 14 amino acids. Germline-derived CDR1 and CDR2 are SGHNT and YENEEA. The CDR3, as DNA: TGTGCCAGCAGCCCCGACAGTAGACAAGAGACCCAGTACTTC. It is translated as CASSPDSRQETQYF. Looking up the rest from reference TRBV11-3 and TRBJ2-5 gives the full variable domain: EAGVVQSPRYKIIEKKQPVAFWCNPISGHNTLYWYLQNLGQGPELLIRYENEEAVDDSQLPKDRFSAERLKGVDSTLKIQPAELGDSAVYLCASSPDSRQETQYFGPGTRLLVL.

This clonotype was seen at least ten times. The chain uses TRBV7-2 and TRBJ2-1; D is ambiguous. Germline CDR1 and CDR2: SGHTA and FQGNSA. V lost 5 bases, J lost 3 bases, and 5 bases lay in between. CDR3 size: 12 residues. The CDR3 DNA sequence: TGTGCCAGCAGCCCCTACTACAATGAGCAGTTCTTC. This encodes CASSPYYNEQFF.

This clonotype was recorded a few times. The J gene is TRBJ2-1, the V gene TRBV20-1; D ambiguous. The germline V gene encodes CDR1 DFQATT and CDR2 SNEGSKA (reference sequence). This CDR3 is 11 amino acids long. V was trimmed by 1 base and J by 10 bases, leaving 8 bases between them. In DNA form, the CDR3 reads TGCAGTGCTAGAGGCAGTGCGGAGCAGTTCTTC. Translating it yields CSARGSAEQFF.

This clonotype was observed many times. V gene TRBV19 combines with J gene TRBJ2-1; 7 bases match TRBD2. The J segment lost 5 bases and the V segment lost 3 bases, leaving 13 bases of the junction unmatched. Germline values: CDR1 LNHDA, CDR2 SQIVND (reference sequence). The CDR3 totals 17 residues. DNA for the CDR3: TGTGCCAGTAGTATCGGCCGGGCAGCGGGACTTAACAATGAGCAGTTCTTC. It is translated as CASSIGRAAGLNNEQFF.

This clonotype was counted many times. The rearrangement uses TRBV19 and TRBJ2-3; 7 positions match TRBD1. This CDR3 comprises 15 residues. Unmatched junction bases numbered 7, after V lost 6 bases and J lost 1 base. Germline V gene data show CDR1 as LNHDA and CDR2 as SQIVND (reference sequence). CDR3 DNA: TGTGCCAGTAGCCCAGTAGGGACAGGCACAGATACGCAGTATTTT. Translated: CASSPVGTGTDTQYF.

The sample holds many counts of this clonotype. The CDR3 nucleotides are TGTGCCAGCAGTCGTCCGACTGCAACTAATGAAAAACTGTTTTTT. Translation gives CASSRPTATNEKLFF. This chain joins TRBV25-1 and TRBJ1-4; the D is unclear. Germline CDR1 is MGHDK and CDR2 is SYGVNS. Trimming pared 5 bases from V and 0 bases from J, leaving 10 bases between. There are 15 residues in the CDR3.

In this sample, this clonotype turned up a few times. V and J are TRBV20-1 and TRBJ2-7, with D possibly being TRBD2 (6 bases). In germline, CDR1 is DFQATT, CDR2 SNEGSKA (reference sequence). The CDR3 has 15 residues. The V end was cut by 0 bases, the J end by 2 bases, with 14 bases between. Here the CDR3 reads CSARDWSSGPYEQYF. DNA of the CDR3: TGCAGTGCTAGAGATTGGTCCAGCGGGCCCTACGAGCAGTACTTC.

This clonotype was observed many times. V gene TRBV20-1 combines with J gene TRBJ2-3, with unresolved D. Germline V gene lookup returns CDR1 DFQATT and CDR2 SNEGSKA (reference sequence). Trimming removed 8 bases from V and 0 bases from J, with 12 bases in between. This CDR3 has 13 residues. The CDR3 reads CSPRPGSTDTQYF. CDR3 DNA sequence: TGCAGTCCGCGGCCAGGTAGCACAGATACGCAGTATTTT.

This clonotype was counted between two and nine times. The chain employs TRBV4-3 and TRBJ1-2; D unclear. This CDR3 is built from 15 residues. Trimming took 4 bases from V and 3 from J, leaving 15 bases between them. Germline CDR1 reads LGHNA; CDR2 reads YSLEER. The chain's CDR3 is CASSPGPSVDYGYTF. CDR3 nucleotides: TGCGCCAGCAGCCCAGGACCCTCCGTGGACTATGGCTACACCTTC.